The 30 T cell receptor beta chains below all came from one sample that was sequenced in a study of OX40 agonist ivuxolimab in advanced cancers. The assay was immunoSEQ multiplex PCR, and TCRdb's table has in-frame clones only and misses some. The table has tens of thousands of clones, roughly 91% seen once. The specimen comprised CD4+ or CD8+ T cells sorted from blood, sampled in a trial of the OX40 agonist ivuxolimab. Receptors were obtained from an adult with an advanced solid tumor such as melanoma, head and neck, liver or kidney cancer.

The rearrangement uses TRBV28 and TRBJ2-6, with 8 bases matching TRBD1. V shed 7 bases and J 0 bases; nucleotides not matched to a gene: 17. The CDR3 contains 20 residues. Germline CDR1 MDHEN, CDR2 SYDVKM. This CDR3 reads CASIAVAGTGLLSGANVLTF. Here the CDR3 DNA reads TGTGCCAGCATCGCTGTCGCCGGGACAGGCCTTCTCTCTGGGGCCAACGTCCTGACTTTC.

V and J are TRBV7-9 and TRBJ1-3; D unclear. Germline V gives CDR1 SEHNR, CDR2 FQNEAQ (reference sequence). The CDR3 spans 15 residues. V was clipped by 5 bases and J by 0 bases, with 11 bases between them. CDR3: CASSPTTSSGNTIYF. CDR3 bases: TGTGCCAGCAGCCCGACAACCAGCTCTGGAAACACCATATATTTT.

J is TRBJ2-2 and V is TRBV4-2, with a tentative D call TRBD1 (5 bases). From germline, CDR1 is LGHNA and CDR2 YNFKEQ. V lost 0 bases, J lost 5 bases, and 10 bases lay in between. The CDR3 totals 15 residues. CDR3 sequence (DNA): TGTGCCAGCAGCCAAGACACCGCAGGGACCGGGGAGCTGTTTTTT. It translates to CASSQDTAGTGELFF.

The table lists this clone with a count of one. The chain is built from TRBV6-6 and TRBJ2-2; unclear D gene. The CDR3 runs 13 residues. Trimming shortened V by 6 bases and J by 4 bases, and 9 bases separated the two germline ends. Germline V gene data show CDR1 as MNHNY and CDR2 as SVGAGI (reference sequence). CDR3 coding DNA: TGTGCCAGCAGAGAACAAGCCACCGGGGAGCTGTTTTTT. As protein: CASREQATGELFF.

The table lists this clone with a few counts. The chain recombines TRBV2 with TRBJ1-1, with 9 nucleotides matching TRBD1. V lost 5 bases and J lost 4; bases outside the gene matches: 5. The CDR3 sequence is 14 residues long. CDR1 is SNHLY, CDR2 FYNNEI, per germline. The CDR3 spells CASSQGQGITEAFF. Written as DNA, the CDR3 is TGTGCCAGCAGTCAAGGACAGGGGATCACTGAAGCTTTCTTT. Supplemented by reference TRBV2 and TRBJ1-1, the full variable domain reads EPEVTQTPSHQVTQMGQEVILRCVPISNHLYFYWYRQILGQKVEFLVSFYNNEISEKSEIFDDQFSVERPDGSNFTLKIRSTKLEDSAMYFCASSQGQGITEAFFGQGTRLTVV.

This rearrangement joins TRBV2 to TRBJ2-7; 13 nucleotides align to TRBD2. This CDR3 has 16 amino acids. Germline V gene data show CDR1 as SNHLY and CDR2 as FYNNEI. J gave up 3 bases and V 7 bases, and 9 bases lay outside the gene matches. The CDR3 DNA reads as TGTGCCAGCAAGAAAACGGGACTAGCGGGAAACTACGAGCAGTACTTC. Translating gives CASKKTGLAGNYEQYF.

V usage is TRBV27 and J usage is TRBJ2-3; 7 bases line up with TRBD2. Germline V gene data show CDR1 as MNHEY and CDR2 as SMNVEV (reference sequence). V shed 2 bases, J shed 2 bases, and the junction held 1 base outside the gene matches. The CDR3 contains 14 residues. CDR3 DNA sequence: TGTGCCAGCAGTTTAGCGGGAGCCACAGATACGCAGTATTTT. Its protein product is CASSLAGATDTQYF.

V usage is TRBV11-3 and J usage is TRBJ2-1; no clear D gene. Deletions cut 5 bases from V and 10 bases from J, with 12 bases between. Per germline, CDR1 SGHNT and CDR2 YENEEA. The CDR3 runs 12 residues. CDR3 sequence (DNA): TGTGCCAGCAGCCTCGATTCAAGAGAGCAGTTCTTC. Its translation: CASSLDSREQFF. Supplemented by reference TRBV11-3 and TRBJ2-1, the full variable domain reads EAGVVQSPRYKIIEKKQPVAFWCNPISGHNTLYWYLQNLGQGPELLIRYENEEAVDDSQLPKDRFSAERLKGVDSTLKIQPAELGDSAVYLCASSLDSREQFFGPGTRLTVL.

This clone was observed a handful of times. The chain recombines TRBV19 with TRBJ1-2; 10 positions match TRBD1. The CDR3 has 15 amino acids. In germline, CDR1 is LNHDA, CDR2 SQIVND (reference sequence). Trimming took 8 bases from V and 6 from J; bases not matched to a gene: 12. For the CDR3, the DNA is TGTGCCAGTTCCGGGACAGGGGAGAGGCGGGATGGCTACACCTTC. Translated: CASSGTGERRDGYTF.

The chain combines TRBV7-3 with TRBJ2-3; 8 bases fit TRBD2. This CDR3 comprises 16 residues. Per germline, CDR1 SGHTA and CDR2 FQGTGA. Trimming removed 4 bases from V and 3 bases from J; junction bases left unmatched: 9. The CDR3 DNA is TGTGCCAGCAGCTGGACCGGGGGGGCCAAAACAGATACGCAGTATTTT. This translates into CASSWTGGAKTDTQYF.

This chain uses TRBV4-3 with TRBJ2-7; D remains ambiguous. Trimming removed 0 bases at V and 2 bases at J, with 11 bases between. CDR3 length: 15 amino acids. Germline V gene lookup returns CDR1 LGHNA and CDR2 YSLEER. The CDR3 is CASSQEGGEPYEQYF. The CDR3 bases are TGCGCCAGCAGCCAAGAGGGTGGGGAACCCTACGAGCAGTACTTC.

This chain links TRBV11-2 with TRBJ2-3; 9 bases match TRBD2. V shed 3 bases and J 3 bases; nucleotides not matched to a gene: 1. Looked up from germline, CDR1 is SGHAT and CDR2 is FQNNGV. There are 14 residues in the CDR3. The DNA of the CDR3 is TGTGCCAGCAGCTTTCTAGCGGGAACAGATACGCAGTATTTT. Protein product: CASSFLAGTDTQYF.

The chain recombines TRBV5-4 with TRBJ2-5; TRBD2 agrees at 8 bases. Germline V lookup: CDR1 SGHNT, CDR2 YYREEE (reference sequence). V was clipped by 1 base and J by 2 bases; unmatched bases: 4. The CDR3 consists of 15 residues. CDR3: CASSLSLAEQETQYF. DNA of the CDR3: TGTGCCAGCAGCTTGTCACTAGCGGAACAAGAGACCCAGTACTTC.

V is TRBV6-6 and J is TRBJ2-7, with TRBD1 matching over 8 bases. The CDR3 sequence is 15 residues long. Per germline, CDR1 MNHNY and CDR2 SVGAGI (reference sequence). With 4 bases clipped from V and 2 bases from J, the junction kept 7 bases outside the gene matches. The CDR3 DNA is TGTGCCAGCAGTTCCGGACAGGGTGAGGCCTACGAGCAGTACTTC. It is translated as CASSSGQGEAYEQYF.

CDR3 region: CASTLWGANTGELFF. The CDR3 DNA is TGCGCCAGCACCCTGTGGGGGGCGAACACCGGGGAGCTGTTTTTT. J is TRBJ2-2 and V is TRBV5-1; tentatively, D is TRBD2 (6 bases). The CDR3 consists of 15 residues. With 6 bases removed from V and 0 bases from J, the gap between germline ends came to 12 bases. Germline lookup yields CDR1 SGHRS and CDR2 YFSETQ. The full variable domain, in which reference TRBV5-1 and TRBJ2-2 provide the parts outside the CDR3, is KAGVTQTPRYLIKTRGQQVTLSCSPISGHRSVSWYQQTPGQGLQFLFEYFSETQRNKGNFPGRFSGRQFSNSRSEMNVSTLELGDSALYLCASTLWGANTGELFFGEGSRLTVL.

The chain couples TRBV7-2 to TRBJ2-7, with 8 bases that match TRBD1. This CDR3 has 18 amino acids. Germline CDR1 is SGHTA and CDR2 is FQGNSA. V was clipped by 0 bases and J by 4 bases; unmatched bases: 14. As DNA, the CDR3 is TGTGCCAGCAGCTTAGCGCTGGGGACAGGAGGCAGGGGGTACGAGCAGTACTTC. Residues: CASSLALGTGGRGYEQYF. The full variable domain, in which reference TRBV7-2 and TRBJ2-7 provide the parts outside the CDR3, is GAGVSQSPSNKVTEKGKDVELRCDPISGHTALYWYRQSLGQGLEFLIYFQGNSAPDKSGLPSDRFSAERTGGSVSTLTIQRTQQEDSAVYLCASSLALGTGGRGYEQYFGPGTRLTVT.

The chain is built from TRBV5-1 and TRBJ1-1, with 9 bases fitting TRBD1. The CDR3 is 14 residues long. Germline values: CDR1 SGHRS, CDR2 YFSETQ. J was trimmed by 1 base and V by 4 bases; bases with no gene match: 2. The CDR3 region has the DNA TGCGCCAGCAGCGGGGGACAGGGGAACACTGAAGCTTTCTTT. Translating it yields CASSGGQGNTEAFF. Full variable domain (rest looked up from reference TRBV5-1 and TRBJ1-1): KAGVTQTPRYLIKTRGQQVTLSCSPISGHRSVSWYQQTPGQGLQFLFEYFSETQRNKGNFPGRFSGRQFSNSRSEMNVSTLELGDSALYLCASSGGQGNTEAFFGQGTRLTVV.

The CDR3 DNA sequence: TGTGCCAGCAGCAAAATCCTTTATCAGCCCCAGCATTTT. Residues: CASSKILYQPQHF. The chain has TRBV21-1 and TRBJ1-5. TRBV21-1 is a pseudogene. The CDR3 is 13 amino acids.

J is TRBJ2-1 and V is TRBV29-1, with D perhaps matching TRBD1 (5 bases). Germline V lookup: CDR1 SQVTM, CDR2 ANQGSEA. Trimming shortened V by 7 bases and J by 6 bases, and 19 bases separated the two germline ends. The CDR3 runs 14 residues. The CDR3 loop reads CSAPRRSGSNEQFF. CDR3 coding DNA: TGCAGCGCCCCGCGCAGGTCAGGGTCCAATGAGCAGTTCTTC.

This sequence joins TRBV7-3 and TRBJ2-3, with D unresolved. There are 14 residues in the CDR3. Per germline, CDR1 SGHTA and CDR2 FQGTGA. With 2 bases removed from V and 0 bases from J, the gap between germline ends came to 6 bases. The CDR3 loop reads CASSLDRSTDTQYF. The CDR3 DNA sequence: TGTGCCAGCAGCTTAGATCGGAGCACAGATACGCAGTATTTT.

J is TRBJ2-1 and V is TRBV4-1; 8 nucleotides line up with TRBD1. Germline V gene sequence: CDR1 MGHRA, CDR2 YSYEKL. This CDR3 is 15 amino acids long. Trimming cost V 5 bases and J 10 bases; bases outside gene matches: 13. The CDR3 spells CASSSMAQGAGEQFF. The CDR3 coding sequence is TGCGCCAGCAGCTCGATGGCGCAGGGGGCAGGGGAGCAGTTCTTC.

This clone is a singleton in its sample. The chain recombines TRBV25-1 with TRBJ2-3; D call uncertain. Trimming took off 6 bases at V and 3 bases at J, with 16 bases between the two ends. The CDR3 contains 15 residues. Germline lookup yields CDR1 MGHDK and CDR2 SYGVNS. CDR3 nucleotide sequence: TGTGCCAGCAGCCCCTCCCGCGGTTTTACAGATACGCAGTATTTT. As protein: CASSPSRGFTDTQYF.

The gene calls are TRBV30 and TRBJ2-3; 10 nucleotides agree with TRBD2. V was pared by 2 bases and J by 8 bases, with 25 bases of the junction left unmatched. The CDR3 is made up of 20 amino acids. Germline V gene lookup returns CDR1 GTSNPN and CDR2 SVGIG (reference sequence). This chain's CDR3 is CAWSSPTRRVAGGTSGTQYF. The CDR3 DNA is TGTGCCTGGAGTTCCCCAACCCGTCGCGTAGCGGGAGGTACATCGGGTACGCAGTATTTT.

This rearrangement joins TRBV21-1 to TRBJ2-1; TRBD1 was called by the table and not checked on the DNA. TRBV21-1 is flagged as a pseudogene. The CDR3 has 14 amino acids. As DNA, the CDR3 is TGTGCCAGCAGCAAAGCGGACAGGTACAATGAGCAGTTCTTC. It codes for CASSKADRYNEQFF.

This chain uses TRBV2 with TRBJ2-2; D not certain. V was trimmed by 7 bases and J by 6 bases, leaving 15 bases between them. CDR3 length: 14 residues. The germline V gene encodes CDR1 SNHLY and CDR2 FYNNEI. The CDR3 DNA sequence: TGTGCCAGCAAGTGGTCCCCTTTGGCCGGGGAGCTGTTTTTT. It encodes CASKWSPLAGELFF.

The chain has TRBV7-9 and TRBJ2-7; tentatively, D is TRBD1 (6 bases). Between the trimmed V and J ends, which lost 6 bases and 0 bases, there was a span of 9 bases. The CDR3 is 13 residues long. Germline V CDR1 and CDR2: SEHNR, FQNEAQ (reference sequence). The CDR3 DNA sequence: TGTGCCAGCAGGAAGGACAGCTCCTACGAGCAGTACTTC. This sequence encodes CASRKDSSYEQYF.

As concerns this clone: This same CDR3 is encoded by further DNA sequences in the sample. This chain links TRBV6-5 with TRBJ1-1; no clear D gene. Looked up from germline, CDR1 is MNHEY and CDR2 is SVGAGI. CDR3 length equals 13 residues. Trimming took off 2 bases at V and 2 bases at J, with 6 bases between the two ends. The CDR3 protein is CASSYGENTEAFF. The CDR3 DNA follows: TGTGCCAGCAGTTACGGGGAAAACACTGAAGCTTTCTTT.

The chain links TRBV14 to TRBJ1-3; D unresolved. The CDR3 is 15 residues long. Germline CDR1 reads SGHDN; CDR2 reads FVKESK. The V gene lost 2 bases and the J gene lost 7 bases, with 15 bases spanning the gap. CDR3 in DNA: TGTGCCAGCAGCCAAATACCGGGAAAAGGGAACACCATATATTTT. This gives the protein CASSQIPGKGNTIYF. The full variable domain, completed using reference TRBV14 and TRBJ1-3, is EAGVTQFPSHSVIEKGQTVTLRCDPISGHDNLYWYRRVMGKEIKFLLHFVKESKQDESGMPNNRFLAERTGGTYSTLKVQPAELEDSGVYFCASSQIPGKGNTIYFGEGSWLTVV.

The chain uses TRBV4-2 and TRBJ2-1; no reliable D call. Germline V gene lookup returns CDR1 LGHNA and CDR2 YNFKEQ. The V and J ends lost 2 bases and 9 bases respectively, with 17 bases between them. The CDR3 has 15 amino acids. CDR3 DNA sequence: TGTGCCAGCAGCCAAAACGAGCTTCCTCCGGGTGAGCAGTTCTTC. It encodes CASSQNELPPGEQFF.

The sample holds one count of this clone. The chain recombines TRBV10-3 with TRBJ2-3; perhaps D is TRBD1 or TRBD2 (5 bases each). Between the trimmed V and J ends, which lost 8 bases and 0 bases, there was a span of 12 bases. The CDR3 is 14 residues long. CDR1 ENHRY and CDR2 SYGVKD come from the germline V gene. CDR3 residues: CAIRDGTSTDTQYF. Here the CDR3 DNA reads TGTGCCATCCGGGACGGAACTAGCACAGATACGCAGTATTTT.